This T cell receptor (beta chain) emerged from a study of cytomegalovirus exposure and HLA in healthy donors. Researchers ran the PCR with 60 Vbeta and 13 Jbeta primers. Profiling relied on immunoSEQ multiplex PCR, and the TCRdb table lists in-frame clones only, not all of them. The table for this sample gives just over 200,000 clones. Germline V CDR1 and CDR2: MNHEY, SMNVEV (reference sequence). The length of the CDR3 is 12 residues. The V and J ends lost 5 bases and 2 bases respectively, with 6 bases between them. The V and J genes are TRBV27 and TRBJ2-5; no reliable D call. The TCR comes from a girl aged 2-10 years in good health and CMV-seropositive. Sequenced material: PBMCs. The CDR3, as DNA: TGTGCCAGCAGTCCAGATCAAGAGACCCAGTACTTC. Translation: CASSPDQETQYF.